This T cell receptor (beta chain) was retrieved from a study of blood T cells in healthy people across ages. Overall study results and limits: Diversity of TCR beta per million T cells declined in a roughly linear way with age.

With V trimmed by 6 bases and J by 4 bases, 8 bases remained unmatched. This CDR3 spans 16 amino acids. As regards this clonotype: Its matching antigen is unknown.

A second PCR of roughly 7 to 11 cycles used a sample-barcoded 5' primer and a J-beta primer mix. TCRdb analysed the 5' RACE reads with MiXCR anew, one entry per CDR3 protein. The table lists 870,000 or so distinct CDR3 sequences, more than 25% of them singletons. The rearrangement links TRBV12-3 or TRBV12-4 to TRBJ2-1; 11 positions agree with TRBD2. The sequenced sample consisted of blood. This clonotype was sampled from a woman aged 80 or over in good health. The CDR3 loop reads CASRDIAGGPYNEQFF. CDR3 nucleotides: TGTGCCAGCAGGGATATAGCGGGGGGGCCGTACAATGAGCAGTTCTTC.